This T cell receptor beta chain was found in a study of blood T cell repertoires in COVID-19. Study at large: Both acute and convalescent COVID-19 samples were obtained from the United States, Italy and Spain. T cells, B-cell-depleted T cells, or PBMCs provided the cDNA or gDNA that served as material.

Under the authors' procedure: It was from reference gene primer amplification that nucleated cell counts were estimated. Profiled with immunoSEQ multiplex PCR; TCRdb holds only in-frame clones, not every one. That table supplies the V and J calls and clone size; D and trimming were determined from the DNA. The sample lists tens of thousands of clones, roughly 82% occurring once. Trimming removed 7 bases at V and 7 bases at J, with 17 bases between. This CDR3 contains 15 residues. The germline gives CDR1 MNHEY, CDR2 SVGAGI. Sequenced material: peripheral blood. V and J are TRBV6-5 and TRBJ1-6; TRBD1 is a possible D gene (6 bases). The origin of this receptor is a human donor in a cohort sampled during active COVID-19. The chain's CDR3 is CASTGGAGTNSPLHF. As DNA, the CDR3 is TGTGCCAGCACCGGGGGGGCGGGGACGAATTCACCCCTCCACTTT.